Listed below are T cell receptor beta chains from one sample, sequenced in a study of blood T cells in healthy people across ages. One entry per CDR3 protein, called by TCRdb with MiXCR from the 5' RACE reads. The data hold 1.5 million to 2 million distinct CDR3 sequences, with around 50% observed a single time. The specimen was blood. Receptors were obtained from a woman aged 40-49 years in good health. Each CDR3 is given with its conserved first and last residue. For some rows the clone size is stated as once, few or many, or as a class when expanded; others skip it.

J gene	V gene	clone size	CDR3 protein
TRBJ2-5	TRBV3-1	.	CASSQAGGPHEQYF
TRBJ2-2	TRBV7-2	.	CASRVAGATGELFF
TRBJ2-3	TRBV12-3/TRBV12-4	few	CASTRKGTDTQYF
TRBJ2-5	TRBV6-2/TRBV6-3	.	CASSYGTSGDEQYF
TRBJ2-1	TRBV7-6	once	CASSPRLLGGYNEQFF
TRBJ1-5	TRBV2	.	CASRWGGGNQPQHF
TRBJ2-2	TRBV29-1	.	CSALAGTGLSGELFF
TRBJ2-7	TRBV6-2/TRBV6-3	few	CASSYGDRASYEQYF
TRBJ2-1	TRBV7-9	.	CASRFSTGRRSDEQFF
TRBJ2-3	TRBV28	once	CASRPIAGKRTDTQYF
TRBJ1-5	TRBV20-1	few	CSATGTQGQPQHF
TRBJ1-4	TRBV6-1	.	CASSPKWGGGADEKLFF
TRBJ2-7	TRBV4-1	.	CASSQDRYPGTLTGGQYEQYF
TRBJ1-4	TRBV6-5	.	CASSSTGSYEKLFF
TRBJ2-1	TRBV12-3/TRBV12-4	few	CASSFGRGEYNEQFF
TRBJ1-2	TRBV6-5	few	CASSYSEVLAPIYGYTF
TRBJ2-1	TRBV6-2/TRBV6-3	few	CASQIWTGIGEQFF
.	TRBV3-1	.	CASNQESGLAGGSETQYF
TRBJ1-2	TRBV20-1	.	CSAQEQGASGGYTF
TRBJ1-6	TRBV4-2	.	CASSQFYQQDNSPLHF
.	TRBV27	few	CASSWTGENEQYF
TRBJ1-2	TRBV24-1	once	CATRETGSVGYTF
TRBJ2-6	TRBV7-3	.	CASSLERFRVPGANVLTF
TRBJ2-5	TRBV5-1	.	CASSLKVLAGQQETQYF
TRBJ1-4	TRBV18	.	CASSSEGLRNEKLFF
TRBJ1-2	TRBV4-2	.	CASSQDPGTDYGYTF
TRBJ1-4	TRBV3-1	.	CASSQDRTFTNEKLFF
TRBJ1-2	TRBV4-1	.	CASSQDDGYYGYTF